This T cell receptor beta chain was observed in a study of blood T cell repertoires in COVID-19 (dated by TCRdb to the early 2020s). About the study as a whole: Samples covering the acute and convalescent phases of COVID-19 were provided by collaborators in the United States, Italy and Spain. The material from the prospective study consisted of cDNA or gDNA derived from T cells, B-cell-depleted T cells, or PBMCs. Subjects who had been exposed to COVID-19, were actively infected with it, or had recovered from it provided the deeply sampled blood TCRbeta repertoires that made up the dataset. The repertoires were released in a freely available public database meant as a resource for research on the immune response to SARS-CoV-2. The samples were drawn from the first 160 participants of the ongoing ImmuneRACE study and from about 1,200 subjects provided by 6 global collaborators. Sample metadata almost always included a de-identified subject ID, COVID-19 status, age in years and sex. Where HLA class I and class II types were available, the types were taken from metadata supplied by the sample provider, not from assay-based typing.

The study at large found these results: The amount of clinical and demographic metadata varied by source and participant and was provided uncurated.

Reading the germline V gene gives CDR1 SGHRS and CDR2 YFSETQ. Taken from cysteine to phenylalanine, the CDR3 has 14 residues. Just the 42-base CDR3 DNA is kept, in frame starting at base 1. V drops 0 bases and J drops 1 base, leaving 7 bases in between. One collaborating source in Seattle enrolled patients during active infection and followed them longitudinally through the course of disease. Whole blood was collected in K2EDTA tubes by collaborating institutions according to the institutions' own protocols. Collaborator samples were shipped for TCRbeta analysis as frozen whole blood, isolated PBMCs, or DNA extracted from either sample type. As regards this clone: Its recognized antigen is unknown. No base quality values were provided; no much bigger clone lies one nucleotide off.

TCRbeta CDR3 regions were amplified from genomic DNA using the immunoSEQ Assay, a bias-controlled multiplex PCR. The original methods were these. The number of nucleated cells in each sample was estimated from the amplification of reference gene primers within the assay. Sequence reads were collapsed and filtered to measure the absolute abundance of every unique TCRbeta CDR3 rearrangement. Productive Simpson clonality was computed per sample as the square root of Simpson's diversity index over productive rearrangements. This is the immuneACCESS table as TCRdb keeps it, with only in-frame sequences that have V and J called. A part of the clones is gone; compared with another copy, unresolved V genes explain less than half, and the rest is unexplained. V, J and clone size are those of that table, while D and trimming were read from the DNA. This sample gives 220,000 or so clones in total; about 88% of them show up just once. Jointly, the top ten make up roughly a tenth of the sample.

The sequenced sample was peripheral blood. The chain is encoded by TRBV5-1 joined to TRBJ1-1; no D segment can be confidently identified. This receptor was obtained from a woman between 50 and 59 years old with COVID-19, enrolled during active disease. CDR3 protein: CASSLAYGNTEAFF. The sequenced DNA is TGCGCCAGCAGCTTGGCCTATGGGAACACTGAAGCTTTCTTT.